These 7 T cell receptor beta chains share one sample of origin, sequenced in a study of tumor-infiltrating lymphocytes in primary liver carcinoma. Germline DNA was extracted too, while blood RNA derived from unsorted whole blood. A constant-region primer primed TCR beta cDNA synthesis from about 0.55 ug of total RNA. For TCR beta, libraries were produced by three nested multiplex PCR rounds using slightly modified ARM-PCR. TRBV1-TRBV30 forward primers paired with a C-beta reverse primer were used in the first two PCR rounds, which ran approximately 10 cycles each. TCRdb ran MiXCR on the multiplex PCR reads and lists one entry per CDR3 protein. The sample holds some 180,000 distinct CDR3 sequences, about 60% seen once. The sequencing input was peripheral blood. All receptors derive from a man between 40 and 49 years old with primary liver carcinoma and hepatitis B virus infection.

This chain uses TRBV29-1 with TRBJ2-3, with D unclear. The CDR3 spans 13 residues. V was shortened by 6 bases and J by 2 bases, with 12 bases between the two germline ends. Germline V gene sequence: CDR1 SQVTM, CDR2 ANQGSEA. CDR3 sequence (DNA): TGCAGCGTATCCCTCTTTAACACAGATACGCAGTATTTT. It codes for CSVSLFNTDTQYF.

J is TRBJ1-1 and V is TRBV5-6; D gene uncertain. V lost 3 bases and J lost 5, with 8 bases in between. CDR1 is SGHDT, CDR2 YYEEEE, per germline. This CDR3 is 12 amino acids long. CDR3 nucleotides: TGTGCCAGCAGCTCCACTCGGACTGAAGCTTTCTTT. Amino acids: CASSSTRTEAFF.

With respect to this clonotype: A much larger clone is a single base away; this may be a read error. The chain carries TRBV11-3 and TRBJ2-3; no firm D call. The CDR3 has 12 residues. Per the germline V gene, CDR1 is SGHNT and CDR2 is YENEEA. V lost 5 bases to trimming and J lost 6 bases, with 9 bases between them. CDR3: CASSTLGDTQYF. CDR3 bases: TGTGCCAGCAGCACCTTAGGGGATACGCAGTATTTT.

This clonotype was seen more than once but under ten times. The V gene is TRBV6-6, the J gene TRBJ1-5; TRBD1 aligns across 8 bases. Germline CDR1 MNHNY, CDR2 SVGAGI (reference sequence). The CDR3 runs to 17 residues. Trimming removed 1 base from V and 0 bases from J; junction bases left unmatched: 5. The CDR3 DNA is TGTGCCAGCAGTTACTTAGGACAGGGCTATAGCAATCAGCCCCAGCATTTT. It specifies CASSYLGQGYSNQPQHF.

The chain employs TRBV6-1 and TRBJ2-5, with 8 bases aligning to TRBD2. The CDR3 is 16 amino acids. V lost 0 bases and J lost 4; bases outside the gene matches: 7. Germline V lookup: CDR1 MNHNS, CDR2 SASEGT. The CDR3 nucleotides read TGTGCCAGCAGTGAAGCTTCGGGAGGGCAATCAGAGACCCAGTACTTC. It codes for CASSEASGGQSETQYF.

With regard to this clonotype: One base away lies a much larger clone, so this may be a sequencing read error. This rearrangement joins TRBV6-1 to TRBJ2-1, with D perhaps TRBD1 or TRBD2 (6 bases each). This CDR3 contains 13 residues. Germline lookup yields CDR1 MNHNS and CDR2 SASEGT. Trimming shortened V by 11 bases and J by 3 bases, and 14 bases separated the two germline ends. Here the CDR3 reads CAGDEGGYNEQFF. In DNA, the CDR3 is TGTGCCGGCGATGAGGGGGGCTACAATGAGCAGTTCTTC.

The chain uses TRBV12-3 or TRBV12-4 and TRBJ2-7; unclear D gene. CDR3 size: 14 residues. V dropped 3 bases and J dropped 3 bases, with 12 bases sitting between them. The CDR3, as DNA: TGTGCCAGCAGTTTGGTGGGAATAGGCTACGAGCAGTACTTC. Translating it yields CASSLVGIGYEQYF.